This T cell receptor (beta chain) was obtained from a study of shared clonotypes between healthy human individuals. The CDR3 sequence is 15 residues long. V dropped 1 base and J dropped 5 bases, with 15 bases sitting between them. Germline V CDR1 and CDR2: SGHAT, FQNNGV. General observations from the study: Roughly 4.6% of naive CD4 clonotypes were common to a handful of donors. Blood was the sole source, and tissue repertoires probably differ. At large depth, rarefaction still showed sorted-subset sequencing to be incomplete.

Deep level was the assay's run setting. Profiling relied on immunoSEQ multiplex PCR, and the TCRdb table lists in-frame clones only, not all of them. Of 2,500,000 or so clones detected, approximately 92% appear once; the ten largest clones hold roughly 0.13%. Note on this clone: Antigen: not known.

Input material: naive CD4+ T cells sorted from blood. Subset in this sample: CD45RA+ positively selected. The V call is TRBV11-2, the J call TRBJ2-7, with TRBD1 as a possible D gene (6 bases). The TCR was taken from a man aged 18-30 years in good health. The CDR3 protein is CASSLGRFPGDEQYF. The CDR3 region has the DNA TGTGCCAGCAGCTTAGGGCGGTTCCCAGGGGACGAGCAGTACTTC. The variable domain in full, completed from reference TRBV11-2 and TRBJ2-7, reads EAGVAQSPRYKIIEKRQSVAFWCNPISGHATLYWYQQILGQGPKLLIQFQNNGVVDDSQLPKDRFSAERLKGVDSTLKIQPAKLEDSAVYLCASSLGRFPGDEQYFGPGTRLTVT.